Listed below are T cell receptor beta chains from one sample, sequenced in a study of blood T cell repertoires in COVID-19. Produced via immunoSEQ multiplex PCR; TCRdb's table is partial and in-frame only. In the table there are 270,000 or so clones, roughly 85% of which are singletons. Material: peripheral blood. These receptors originate from a woman aged 18 to 35 with acute or convalescent COVID-19. CDR3s include the opening cysteine and the closing phenylalanine or tryptophan. D genes are given only for firm matches. A row's size may be missing; if present it is once, few, many or a size class.

clone size: -
V gene: TRBV30
CDR3 length: 12
J gene: TRBJ1-1
D gene: TRBD1
CDR3 protein: CASGQGGTEAFF
CDR3 DNA: TGTGCCTCGGGACAGGGTGGCACTGAAGCTTTCTTT

clone size: -
V gene: TRBV6-5
CDR3 length: 14
J gene: TRBJ2-5
D gene: TRBD1
CDR3 protein: CASRDGDRVKTQYF
CDR3 DNA: TGTGCCAGCAGAGATGGGGACAGGGTGAAGACCCAGTACTTC

clone size: -
V gene: TRBV7-2
CDR3 length: 15
J gene: TRBJ1-1
D gene: TRBD1
CDR3 protein: CASSAIGQALAEAFF
CDR3 DNA: TGTGCCAGCAGCGCAATCGGACAGGCCCTGGCTGAAGCTTTCTTT

clone size: many
V gene: TRBV7-9
CDR3 length: 15
J gene: TRBJ1-5
D gene: TRBD1
CDR3 protein: CASSSDRGGHQPQHF
CDR3 DNA: TGTGCCAGCAGCTCGGACAGGGGGGGACATCAGCCCCAGCATTTT

clone size: once
V gene: TRBV7-2
CDR3 length: 15
J gene: TRBJ2-1
D gene: TRBD2
CDR3 protein: CASSPLAGGDNEQFF
CDR3 DNA: TGTGCCAGCAGCCCCCTGGCGGGAGGGGACAATGAGCAGTTCTTC

clone size: -
V gene: TRBV6-4
CDR3 length: 15
J gene: TRBJ2-1
D gene: -
CDR3 protein: CASSDSEATYNEQFF
CDR3 DNA: TGTGCCAGCAGTGACTCGGAGGCAACCTACAATGAGCAGTTCTTC

clone size: few
V gene: TRBV30
CDR3 length: 14
J gene: TRBJ1-2
D gene: TRBD1
CDR3 protein: CAWSGGQAYYGYTF
CDR3 DNA: TGTGCCTGGAGTGGGGGACAGGCTTACTATGGCTACACCTTC

clone size: few
V gene: TRBV5-6
CDR3 length: 14
J gene: TRBJ2-7
D gene: TRBD1
CDR3 protein: CASSLAADRAGQYF
CDR3 DNA: TGTGCCAGCAGCTTGGCCGCGGACAGGGCCGGGCAGTACTTC

clone size: -
V gene: TRBV27
CDR3 length: 17
J gene: TRBJ1-1
D gene: -
CDR3 protein: CASSAGWAVNLETEAFF
CDR3 DNA: TGTGCCAGCAGCGCGGGGTGGGCCGTAAATCTGGAGACTGAAGCTTTCTTT

clone size: -
V gene: TRBV6-5
CDR3 length: 14
J gene: TRBJ2-7
D gene: -
CDR3 protein: CASSYWSRGGEQYF
CDR3 DNA: TGTGCCAGCAGTTATTGGTCTCGGGGAGGAGAGCAGTACTTC

clone size: -
V gene: TRBV3-1/TRBV3-2
CDR3 length: 17
J gene: TRBJ2-4
D gene: TRBD2
CDR3 protein: CASSPRASGSVKNIQYF
CDR3 DNA: TGTGCCAGCAGCCCGAGGGCTAGCGGGAGCGTCAAAAACATTCAGTACTTC

clone size: -
V gene: TRBV20-1
CDR3 length: 15
J gene: TRBJ2-5
D gene: TRBD2
CDR3 protein: CSASSSGPFQETQYF
CDR3 DNA: TGCAGTGCTAGTTCTAGCGGGCCCTTCCAAGAGACCCAGTACTTC

clone size: -
V gene: TRBV19
CDR3 length: 13
J gene: TRBJ1-1
D gene: -
CDR3 protein: CASSIRQNTEAFF
CDR3 DNA: TGTGCCAGTAGTATCCGACAGAACACTGAAGCTTTCTTT

clone size: -
V gene: TRBV7-2
CDR3 length: 18
J gene: TRBJ2-7
D gene: TRBD2
CDR3 protein: CASSPRWERGTLVGEQYF
CDR3 DNA: TGTGCCAGCAGCCCCCGTTGGGAGCGGGGTACGCTTGTTGGGGAGCAGTACTTC

clone size: -
V gene: TRBV19
CDR3 length: 18
J gene: TRBJ2-7
D gene: TRBD2
CDR3 protein: CASSKRVAGGRSSYEQYF
CDR3 DNA: TGTGCCAGTAGTAAGAGGGTAGCGGGAGGCCGGAGCTCCTACGAGCAGTACTTC

clone size: -
V gene: TRBV2
CDR3 length: 16
J gene: TRBJ2-4
D gene: -
CDR3 protein: CASSEGTTGPQNIQYF
CDR3 DNA: TGTGCCAGCAGTGAAGGGACTACCGGTCCCCAAAACATTCAGTACTTC

clone size: -
V gene: TRBV2
CDR3 length: 16
J gene: TRBJ1-6
D gene: TRBD1
CDR3 protein: CASLIRGTAYNSPLHF
CDR3 DNA: TGTGCCAGCCTCATCCGGGGGACAGCCTATAATTCACCCCTCCACTTT